These 31 T cell receptor beta chains share one sample of origin, sequenced in a study of T cell changes during pregnancy in multiple sclerosis. The repertoire was sequenced with immunoSEQ multiplex PCR; TCRdb's copy has only in-frame clones and lacks some. The data contain approximately 23,000 clones, 80% to 95% of them seen just once; the ten biggest clones take up under 0.75%. The starting material was CD4+ T cells from peripheral blood mononuclear cells, obtained after pregnancy. These receptors were taken from a female donor in good health, enrolled as a control in a pregnancy study.

This chain joins TRBV5-6 and TRBJ1-2; 7 positions match TRBD1. The trim removed 4 bases at V and 4 bases at J, leaving 10 bases unmatched. The CDR3 loop spans 15 amino acids. CDR1 is SGHDT, CDR2 YYEEEE, per germline. The CDR3: CASSPRPGQTYGYTF. The CDR3 nucleotides are TGTGCCAGCAGCCCCCGGCCGGGACAGACCTATGGCTACACCTTC.

The CDR3 DNA reads as TGTGCCAGCTCCCGGACTAGCGGGGGCTCAGAGACCCAGTACTTC. Its protein is CASSRTSGGSETQYF. V and J are TRBV6-4 and TRBJ2-5; 13 positions agree with TRBD2. The CDR3 has 15 residues. Looked up from germline, CDR1 is MRHNA and CDR2 is SNTAGT. V was clipped by 8 bases and J by 4 bases; unmatched bases: 7.

The gene calls are TRBV6-5 and TRBJ1-2; 11 positions match TRBD1. This CDR3 is built from 16 residues. Germline V gene lookup returns CDR1 MNHEY and CDR2 SVGAGI. The V gene end was trimmed by 2 bases and the J gene end by 4 bases; junction bases not matched to a gene: 6. CDR3 sequence reads: CASSYVRTGGGYGYTF. The CDR3 DNA sequence: TGTGCCAGCAGTTACGTCCGGACAGGGGGCGGCTATGGCTACACCTTC.

The V and J genes are TRBV14 and TRBJ2-3; D unresolved. Germline V gene data show CDR1 as SGHDN and CDR2 as FVKESK. The V gene lost 3 bases and the J gene lost 2 bases, with 9 bases spanning the gap. This CDR3 is 14 amino acids long. CDR3 protein: CASSHVPHTDTQYF. The CDR3 region has the DNA TGTGCCAGCAGCCATGTCCCCCACACAGATACGCAGTATTTT. Drawing the rest from reference TRBV14 and TRBJ2-3, the complete variable domain is EAGVTQFPSHSVIEKGQTVTLRCDPISGHDNLYWYRRVMGKEIKFLLHFVKESKQDESGMPNNRFLAERTGGTYSTLKVQPAELEDSGVYFCASSHVPHTDTQYFGPGTRLTVL.

The genes are TRBV15 and TRBJ2-1, with a tentative D call TRBD2 (7 bases). CDR3 size: 16 residues. The V and J ends lost 4 bases and 8 bases respectively, with 21 bases between them. The germline CDR1 and CDR2 sequences are LNHNV and YYDKDF (reference sequence). The DNA of the CDR3 is TGTGCCACCAGCATTGCCTTAGGGAGGGGGGTAGATGAGCAGTTCTTC. This encodes CATSIALGRGVDEQFF.

The V and J genes are TRBV5-1 and TRBJ1-1, with D perhaps matching TRBD1 (6 bases). The CDR3 runs to 15 residues. Germline values: CDR1 SGHRS, CDR2 YFSETQ. The V end was cut by 5 bases, the J end by 0 bases, with 14 bases between. This chain's CDR3 is CASSQPGVMNTEAFF. The CDR3 nucleotides read TGCGCCAGCAGTCAACCAGGGGTCATGAACACTGAAGCTTTCTTT.

CDR3 sequence (DNA): TGTGCCAGCAGCACCAGCGACAGGGCGAGGGAAAAACTGTTTTTT. Amino acids: CASSTSDRAREKLFF. The chain combines TRBV7-9 with TRBJ1-4, with 7 bases matching TRBD1. The CDR3 runs to 15 residues. Germline lookup yields CDR1 SEHNR and CDR2 FQNEAQ (reference sequence). V gave up 5 bases and J gave up 8 bases; unmatched junction bases: 11.

The sample holds one count of this clone. In nucleotides, the CDR3 is TGTGCCAGCAGCCTCGGACAGGGTTTAAGGGAGACCCAGTACTTC. Its translation: CASSLGQGLRETQYF. The chain has TRBV7-9 and TRBJ2-5, with 8 positions matching TRBD1. This CDR3 contains 15 residues. Germline V gene sequence: CDR1 SEHNR, CDR2 FQNEAQ (reference sequence). V lost 5 bases, J lost 5 bases, and 10 bases stayed unmatched.

The chain links TRBV18 to TRBJ1-4, with TRBD1 matching over 9 bases. The V gene's germline CDR1 is KGHSH and CDR2 LQKENI. V was pared by 0 bases and J by 7 bases, with 6 bases of the junction left unmatched. The CDR3 covers 16 residues. CDR3 nucleotides: TGTGCCAGCTCACCACCCACAGGGGGCATTAGTGAAAAACTGTTTTTT. Translated, it gives CASSPPTGGISEKLFF.

The rearrangement links TRBV7-8 to TRBJ2-7, with a possible D match to TRBD2 (5 bases). CDR1 and CDR2 (germline): SGHVS, FQNEAQ. The V end lost 1 base, the J end lost 6 bases, and 19 bases lay between the germline ends. There are 16 residues in the CDR3. CDR3 DNA: TGTGCCAGCAGCTTAGTGGCTAGCACCCAAGACCTCGAGCAGTACTTC. The encoded protein is CASSLVASTQDLEQYF.

This chain uses TRBV7-2 with TRBJ2-7, with 7 positions matching TRBD2. The CDR3 has 13 amino acids. Germline CDR1 is SGHTA and CDR2 is FQGNSA. The J segment lost 6 bases and the V segment lost 5 bases, leaving 7 bases of the junction unmatched. The CDR3 protein is CASSPRLAGEQYF. Written as DNA, the CDR3 is TGTGCCAGCAGCCCGCGACTAGCTGGCGAGCAGTACTTC.

The chain combines TRBV7-2 with TRBJ2-5; 7 bases are shared with TRBD2. Germline V lookup: CDR1 SGHTA, CDR2 FQGNSA. The CDR3 length is 15 residues. V lost 5 bases, J lost 4 bases, and 10 bases stayed unmatched. The CDR3: CASSPRTGRVETQYF. DNA for the CDR3: TGTGCCAGCAGCCCGCGGACTGGGAGGGTAGAGACCCAGTACTTC.

The V call is TRBV9, the J call TRBJ2-1, with 10 bases that match TRBD2. V shed 4 bases and J 8 bases; nucleotides not matched to a gene: 15. The CDR3 has 17 residues. Looked up from germline, CDR1 is SGDLS and CDR2 is YYNGEE. The CDR3 nucleotides are TGTGCCAGCAGCACGCTCTTAGCGGGAGGAATGGTAGATGAGCAGTTCTTC. Translating gives CASSTLLAGGMVDEQFF.

This chain connects TRBV30 to TRBJ1-2; D possibly corresponds to TRBD1 (6 bases). This CDR3 is built from 12 residues. Trimming removed 2 bases from V and 8 bases from J, with 12 bases in between. The germline V gene has CDR1 GTSNPN and CDR2 SVGIG (reference sequence). The CDR3 nucleotides read TGTGCCTGGAGTATTTCAGGGGACGGCTACACCTTC. Its translation: CAWSISGDGYTF. Looking up the rest from reference TRBV30 and TRBJ1-2 gives the full variable domain: SQTIHQWPATLVQPVGSPLSLECTVEGTSNPNLYWYRQAAGRGLQLLFYSVGIGQISSEVPQNLSASRPQDRQFILSSKKLLLSDSGFYLCAWSISGDGYTFGSGTRLTVV.

The genes are TRBV28 and TRBJ2-1; the match to TRBD1 covers 9 bases. V lost 5 bases to trimming and J lost 2 bases; unmatched junction nucleotides: 4. The CDR3 is 15 residues long. The germline V gene has CDR1 MDHEN and CDR2 SYDVKM. In nucleotides, the CDR3 is TGTGCCAGCAGTCTAAGACAGGGGGCCTACAATGAGCAGTTCTTC. Translation: CASSLRQGAYNEQFF.

CDR3 amino acids: CASGQPGELFF. The CDR3 DNA reads as TGTGCCTCCGGACAACCCGGGGAGCTGTTTTTT. The rearrangement joins TRBV30 to TRBJ2-2; D perhaps matches TRBD1 (5 bases). Germline CDR1 GTSNPN, CDR2 SVGIG (reference sequence). The V end was cut by 7 bases, the J end by 6 bases, with 9 bases between. The CDR3 has 11 residues.

The rearrangement uses TRBV2 and TRBJ1-1; possibly TRBD1 for D (5 bases). V was shortened by 8 bases and J by 4 bases, with 11 bases between the two germline ends. CDR3 length: 12 amino acids. Germline CDR1 is SNHLY and CDR2 is FYNNEI. CDR3 sequence: CASSSQGTEAFF. The DNA of the CDR3 is TGTGCCAGCTCATCCCAGGGCACTGAAGCTTTCTTT. Using reference TRBV2 and TRBJ1-1 for the parts outside the CDR3, the full variable domain is EPEVTQTPSHQVTQMGQEVILRCVPISNHLYFYWYRQILGQKVEFLVSFYNNEISEKSEIFDDQFSVERPDGSNFTLKIRSTKLEDSAMYFCASSSQGTEAFFGQGTRLTVV.

The V and J genes are TRBV7-6 and TRBJ2-7, with TRBD2 as a possible D gene (7 bases). V dropped 1 base and J dropped 0 bases, with 13 bases sitting between them. The CDR3 length is 16 residues. Germline CDR1 is SGHVS and CDR2 is FNYEAQ. The DNA for the CDR3 is TGTGCCAGCAGCTTAGGCCGGCGGGGGCTCTCCTACGAGCAGTACTTC. Amino acids: CASSLGRRGLSYEQYF.

This clone showed up just once. V usage is TRBV7-6 and J usage is TRBJ2-1, with 16 bases fitting TRBD2. The trim removed 4 bases at V and 0 bases at J, leaving 9 bases unmatched. CDR1 and CDR2 (germline): SGHVS, FNYEAQ. The CDR3 length is 20 residues. CDR3 protein: CASSSKVGTSGRASYNEQFF. The CDR3 nucleotides are TGTGCCAGCAGCTCAAAGGTTGGGACTAGCGGGAGGGCCTCCTACAATGAGCAGTTCTTC. The variable domain in full, completed from reference TRBV7-6 and TRBJ2-1, reads GAGVSQSPRYKVTKRGQDVALRCDPISGHVSLYWYRQALGQGPEFLTYFNYEAQQDKSGLPNDRFSAERPEGSISTLTIQRTEQRDSAMYRCASSSKVGTSGRASYNEQFFGPGTRLTVL.

The V call is TRBV4-1, the J call TRBJ1-1; D unresolved. The V and J ends lost 0 bases and 1 base respectively, with 6 bases between them. Germline CDR1 and CDR2: MGHRA and YSYEKL. The CDR3 is made up of 14 amino acids. CDR3 protein: CASSQDFRNTEAFF. The CDR3 nucleotides read TGCGCCAGCAGCCAAGATTTCAGGAACACTGAAGCTTTCTTT.

This chain links TRBV7-2 with TRBJ2-1, with 7 bases aligning to TRBD1. Germline CDR1 reads SGHTA; CDR2 reads FQGNSA. V trimming: 5 bases; J trimming: 3 bases; junction bases outside the gene matches: 4. The CDR3 length is 14 residues. The CDR3 sequence: CASSPGQRYNEQFF. CDR3 DNA: TGTGCCAGCAGCCCGGGACAGCGCTACAATGAGCAGTTCTTC.

V is TRBV29-1 and J is TRBJ2-7; D not resolved. Trimming removed 5 bases from V and 0 bases from J, with 14 bases in between. Germline CDR1 reads SQVTM; CDR2 reads ANQGSEA. The CDR3 extends over 14 amino acids. The chain's CDR3 is CSVTTPSSSYEQYF. The CDR3 nucleotides read TGCAGCGTTACGACGCCTAGTAGCTCCTACGAGCAGTACTTC.

This chain joins TRBV7-2 and TRBJ2-1; TRBD2 matches at 8 bases. The CDR3 is 18 residues long. The germline V gene has CDR1 SGHTA and CDR2 FQGNSA. V gave up 0 bases and J gave up 4 bases; unmatched junction bases: 11. CDR3 amino acids: CASSLAQQAGALYNEQFF. The CDR3, as DNA: TGTGCCAGCAGCTTAGCGCAACAAGCGGGAGCCCTATACAATGAGCAGTTCTTC.

The V and J genes are TRBV7-9 and TRBJ2-1, with unresolved D. The CDR3 is 13 residues long. Germline V gene data show CDR1 as SEHNR and CDR2 as FQNEAQ (reference sequence). V lost 0 bases, J lost 6 bases, and 6 bases lay in between. The CDR3 coding sequence is TGTGCCAGCAGCTTAGCACCACTCAATGAGCAGTTCTTC. As protein: CASSLAPLNEQFF.

V and J are TRBV6-5 and TRBJ2-7; D is undetermined. Germline CDR1 reads MNHEY; CDR2 reads SVGAGI. The CDR3 spans 12 residues. V lost 7 bases and J lost 5, with 12 bases in between. DNA of the CDR3: TGTGCCAGCACCTCAAAGACAAACGAGCAGTACTTC. Translating gives CASTSKTNEQYF.

The rearrangement uses TRBV5-1 and TRBJ2-5, with 16 bases matching TRBD2. The trim removed 2 bases at V and 5 bases at J, leaving 9 bases unmatched. Germline V CDR1 and CDR2: SGHRS, YFSETQ. The CDR3 runs to 18 residues. CDR3 nucleotides: TGCGCCAGCAGCTTAACACCCGGGACTAGCGGGGGGGCGGAGACCCAGTACTTC. Translated, it gives CASSLTPGTSGGAETQYF.

About this clone itself: Other nucleotide sequences from this sample produce the same CDR3. The genes are TRBV5-4 and TRBJ1-6; TRBD1 matches at 9 bases. J was trimmed by 7 bases and V by 3 bases; bases with no gene match: 2. This CDR3 is built from 14 residues. Germline V lookup: CDR1 SGHNT, CDR2 YYREEE (reference sequence). CDR3 amino acids: CASSSGQGNSPLHF. In DNA, the CDR3 is TGTGCCAGCAGCTCAGGACAGGGGAATTCACCCCTCCACTTT.

This rearrangement joins TRBV2 to TRBJ2-7; D gene uncertain. This CDR3 is built from 11 residues. Trimming pared 7 bases from V and 4 bases from J, leaving 8 bases between. Germline CDR1 reads SNHLY; CDR2 reads FYNNEI. CDR3 nucleotide sequence: TGTGCCAGCAACTTTGCTTACGAGCAGTACTTC. Encoded protein: CASNFAYEQYF.

The V and J genes are TRBV19 and TRBJ2-3; 7 nucleotides match TRBD2. The J segment lost 2 bases and the V segment lost 4 bases, leaving 9 bases of the junction unmatched. This CDR3 comprises 16 residues. Germline CDR1 reads LNHDA; CDR2 reads SQIVND (reference sequence). CDR3 residues: CASSREAGLVTDTQYF. CDR3 DNA sequence: TGTGCCAGTAGTAGGGAAGCGGGGCTGGTCACAGATACGCAGTATTTT.

The genes are TRBV14 and TRBJ2-1, with TRBD2 matching 7 bases. CDR1 SGHDN and CDR2 FVKESK come from the germline V gene. The junction had 25 bases not matched to a gene; V was cut back by 1 base and J by 7 bases. CDR3 length: 21 residues. In nucleotides, the CDR3 is TGTGCCAGCAGCCAAGCAGTCACTAAGGGGACCATGAAGCGGGGTTGGAATGAGCAGTTCTTC. Translation: CASSQAVTKGTMKRGWNEQFF.

This clone has more than one count but fewer than ten. The chain recombines TRBV21-1 with TRBJ2-1; no check of the table's D call, TRBD1, against the DNA was made. TRBV21-1 is described as a pseudogene. The CDR3 has 15 residues. CDR3: CASSFRQGLLNEQFF. The CDR3 DNA is TGTGCCAGCAGCTTCAGACAGGGGCTCTTGAACGAGCAGTTCTTC.